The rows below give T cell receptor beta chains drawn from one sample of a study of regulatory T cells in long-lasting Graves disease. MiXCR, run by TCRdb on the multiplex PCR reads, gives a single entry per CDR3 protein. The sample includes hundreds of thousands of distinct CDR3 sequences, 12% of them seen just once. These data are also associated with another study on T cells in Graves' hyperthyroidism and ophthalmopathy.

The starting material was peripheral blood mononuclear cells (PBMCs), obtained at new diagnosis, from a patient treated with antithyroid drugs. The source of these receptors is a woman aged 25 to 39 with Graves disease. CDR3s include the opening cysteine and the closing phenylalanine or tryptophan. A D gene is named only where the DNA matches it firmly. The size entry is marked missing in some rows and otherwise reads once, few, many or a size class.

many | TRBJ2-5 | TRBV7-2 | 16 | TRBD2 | TGTGCCAGCAGCCGGCGGGGGACTAGGGGGTTAGAGACCCAGTACTTC | CASSRRGTRGLETQYF
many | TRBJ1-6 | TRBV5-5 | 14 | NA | TGTGCCAGCAGCTGGGACCGACCTAATTCACCCCTCCACTTT | CASSWDRPNSPLHF
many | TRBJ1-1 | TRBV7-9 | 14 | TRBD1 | TGTGCCAGCAGCCTCGGGACAGTGTACACTGAAGCTTTCTTT | CASSLGTVYTEAFF
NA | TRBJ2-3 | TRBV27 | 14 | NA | TGTGCCAGCAGCCAAAGAAGGGGAGTTGATACGCAGTATTTT | CASSQRRGVDTQYF
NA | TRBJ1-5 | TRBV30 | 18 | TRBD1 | TGTGCCTGGAGGACCGGGACAGGGGGCCTTTATAGCAATCAGCCCCAGCATTTT | CAWRTGTGGLYSNQPQHF
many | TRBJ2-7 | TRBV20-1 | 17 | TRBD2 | TGCAGTGCTAGAGTCGGGACTAGCGGGAGTTTTCGGGTCGAGCAGTACTTC | CSARVGTSGSFRVEQYF
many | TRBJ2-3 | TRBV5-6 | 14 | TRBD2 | TGTGCCAGCAGCTCCGGACTAGCGGAAGATACGCAGTATTTT | CASSSGLAEDTQYF
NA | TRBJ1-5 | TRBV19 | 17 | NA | TGTGCCAGTAGTACAGGCTCCCTCGGGTGGGGTAGTCAGCCCCAGCATTTT | CASSTGSLGWGSQPQHF
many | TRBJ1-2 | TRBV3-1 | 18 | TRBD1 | TGTGCCAGCAGCCAGCCTGGGACAGGCGGACTTACTAACTATGGCTACACCTTC | CASSQPGTGGLTNYGYTF
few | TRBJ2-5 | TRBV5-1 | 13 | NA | TGCGCCAGCAGCTCGGACTTACAAGAGACCCAGTACTTC | CASSSDLQETQYF
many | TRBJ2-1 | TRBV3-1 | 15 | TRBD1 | TGTGCCAGCAGCCTGGGACAGGTGTTTAGCGATGAGCAGTTCTTC | CASSLGQVFSDEQFF
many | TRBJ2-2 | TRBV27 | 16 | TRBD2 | TGTGCCAGCAGTGTCATCGGGACTACGGGCACCGGGGAGCTGTTTTTT | CASSVIGTTGTGELFF
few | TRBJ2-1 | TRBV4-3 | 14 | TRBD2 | TGCGCCAGCAGCCAAGTCTTCGAGGGAGGGCCGCAGTTCTTC | CASSQVFEGGPQFF
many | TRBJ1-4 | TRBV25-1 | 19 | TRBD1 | TGTGCCAGCAGTGCGGCGCCGGGACAGGGTCGTATGGGTAACGAAAAACTGTTTTTT | CASSAAPGQGRMGNEKLFF
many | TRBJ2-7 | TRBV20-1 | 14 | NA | TGCAGTGCTTCGATTCGGGTCAGCCCATACGAGCAGTACTTC | CSASIRVSPYEQYF
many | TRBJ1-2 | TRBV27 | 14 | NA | TGTGCCAGCAGTTTTAGGGTTGCTAACTATGGCTACACCTTC | CASSFRVANYGYTF
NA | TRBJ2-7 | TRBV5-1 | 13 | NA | TGCGCCAGCAGCCCCAGGTACACCTACGAGCAGTACTTC | CASSPRYTYEQYF
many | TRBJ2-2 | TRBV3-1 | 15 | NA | TGTGCCAGCAGCCAATCCCGGAAGAACACCGGGGAGCTGTTTTTT | CASSQSRKNTGELFF
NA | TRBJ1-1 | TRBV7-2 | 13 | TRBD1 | TGTGCCAGCAGCTTAGGAGGACAGGGGAGAGCTTTCTTT | CASSLGGQGRAFF
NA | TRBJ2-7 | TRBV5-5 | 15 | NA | TGTGCCAGCAGCTCATCAGGGGTTAAAGTCTACGAGCAGTACTTC | CASSSSGVKVYEQYF
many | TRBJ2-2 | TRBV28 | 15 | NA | TGTGCCAGCAGCCTGCCCGGGCGGCGGACCGGGGAGCTGTTTTTT | CASSLPGRRTGELFF
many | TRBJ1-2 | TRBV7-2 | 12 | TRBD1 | TGTGCCAGCAGCCCTAGGACAGGAGGCTACACCTTC | CASSPRTGGYTF
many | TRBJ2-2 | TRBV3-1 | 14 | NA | TGTGCCAGCAGCGCGGGACCCGGGGCCGGGGAGCTGTTTTTT | CASSAGPGAGELFF
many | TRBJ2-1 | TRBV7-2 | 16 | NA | TGTGCCAGCAGCTTTTTCCAGCGCCCCCCTGGGAATGAGCAGTTCTTC | CASSFFQRPPGNEQFF
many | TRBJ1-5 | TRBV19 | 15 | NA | TGTGCCAGTAGTGCAGACAGGAGTAGCAATCAGCCCCAGCATTTT | CASSADRSSNQPQHF
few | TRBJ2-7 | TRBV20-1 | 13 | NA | TGCAGTGCTAGTATTCCAGGTACCTACGAGCAGTACTTC | CSASIPGTYEQYF
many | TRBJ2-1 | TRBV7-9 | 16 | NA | TGTGCCAGCAGCTTAGGAGGAGAGACCCGCAGGTTTGAGCAGTTCTTC | CASSLGGETRRFEQFF
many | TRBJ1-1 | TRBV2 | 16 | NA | TGTGCCAGCACAGAATACACTGCCTACATGAACACTGAAGCTTTCTTT | CASTEYTAYMNTEAFF
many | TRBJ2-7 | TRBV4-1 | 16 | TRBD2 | TGCGCCAGCAGCCAAGATCGACTAGCGGGGGCCTACGAGCAGTACTTC | CASSQDRLAGAYEQYF
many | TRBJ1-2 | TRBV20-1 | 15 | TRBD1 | TGCAGTGCTAGAGATGGAGGGACAGGGGAGGGTGGCTACACCTTC | CSARDGGTGEGGYTF
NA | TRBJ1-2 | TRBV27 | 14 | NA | TGTGCCAGCAGTTTATCGGGGTGGGGGGCAGGCTACACCTTC | CASSLSGWGAGYTF
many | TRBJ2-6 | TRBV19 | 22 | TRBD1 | TGTGCCAGTAGTCGTAGACAGGGAAAGAGCCCCAGCCCCCTCTCTGGGGCCAACGTCCTGACTTTC | CASSRRQGKSPSPLSGANVLTF
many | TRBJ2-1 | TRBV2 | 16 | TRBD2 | TGTGCCAGCAGTCCGCGGGGACTAGCGGGAGATAAGGAGCAGTTCTTC | CASSPRGLAGDKEQFF
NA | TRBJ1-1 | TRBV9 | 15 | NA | TGTGCCAGCAGCGTAGACCCCAGATTGGACACTGAAGCTTTCTTT | CASSVDPRLDTEAFF
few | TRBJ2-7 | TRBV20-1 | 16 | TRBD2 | TGCAGTGCTAGAGCTCCCCCTTCTAGCGGTTCCTACGAGCAGTACTTC | CSARAPPSSGSYEQYF
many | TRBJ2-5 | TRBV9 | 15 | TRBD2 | TGTGCCAGCAGCGTTAGCGGGAGCGAGGGGGAGACCCAGTACTTC | CASSVSGSEGETQYF
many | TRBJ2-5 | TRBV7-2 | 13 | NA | TGTGCCAGCAGCTTCCAGGAACTGGAGACCCAGTACTTC | CASSFQELETQYF
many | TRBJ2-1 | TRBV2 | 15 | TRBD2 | TGTGCCAGCCGGGGAGGGGCGAGCTCCTACAATGAGCAGTTCTTC | CASRGGASSYNEQFF
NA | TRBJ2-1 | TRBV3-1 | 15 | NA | TGTGCCGGCAGCCCCCTGAGGGTCTCCTACAATGAGCAGTTCTTC | CAGSPLRVSYNEQFF
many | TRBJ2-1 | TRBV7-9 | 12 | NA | TGTGCCAGCAGCTTAGCCTTGGTTGAGCAGTTCTTC | CASSLALVEQFF
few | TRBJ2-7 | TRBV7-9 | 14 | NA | TGTGCCAGCAGCCCTCAGGGAAGGCCGGGCGAGCAGTACTTC | CASSPQGRPGEQYF
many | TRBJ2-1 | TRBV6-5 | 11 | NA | TGTGCCAGCAGTTACCCTCAAGAGCAGTTCTTC | CASSYPQEQFF
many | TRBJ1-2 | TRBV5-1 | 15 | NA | TGCGCCAGCAGCTTGGGGGGTGGGCAGGACGGCGGCTACACCTTC | CASSLGGGQDGGYTF
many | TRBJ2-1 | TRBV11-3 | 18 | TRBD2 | TGTGCCAGCAGCCCACCCCCCGGACTAGCGGGAAACTACAATGAGCAGTTCTTC | CASSPPPGLAGNYNEQFF
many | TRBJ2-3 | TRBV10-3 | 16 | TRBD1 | TGTGCCATCAGTGAGTCGGACAGGGGGCGAGCAGATACGCAGTATTTT | CAISESDRGRADTQYF